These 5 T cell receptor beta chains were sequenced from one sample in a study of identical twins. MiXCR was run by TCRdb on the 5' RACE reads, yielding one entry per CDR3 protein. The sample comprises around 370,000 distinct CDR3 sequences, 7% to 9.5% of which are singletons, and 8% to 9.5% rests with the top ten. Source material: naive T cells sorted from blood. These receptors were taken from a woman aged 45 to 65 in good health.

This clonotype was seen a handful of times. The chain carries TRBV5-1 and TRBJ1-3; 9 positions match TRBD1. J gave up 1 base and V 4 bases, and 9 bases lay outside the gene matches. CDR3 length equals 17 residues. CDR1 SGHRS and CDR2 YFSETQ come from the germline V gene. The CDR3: CASSPFRDRESGNTIYF. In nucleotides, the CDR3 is TGCGCCAGCAGCCCGTTCCGGGACAGGGAATCTGGAAACACCATATATTTT.

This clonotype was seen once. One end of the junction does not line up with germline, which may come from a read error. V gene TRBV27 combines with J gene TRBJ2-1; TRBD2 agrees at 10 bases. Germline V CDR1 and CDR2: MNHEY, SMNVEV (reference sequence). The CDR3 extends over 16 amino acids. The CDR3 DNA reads TGTGCCAGCAGTTTGTCTGGGACTAGCGACTACGATGAGCAGTTCTTC. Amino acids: CASSLSGTSDYDEQFF.

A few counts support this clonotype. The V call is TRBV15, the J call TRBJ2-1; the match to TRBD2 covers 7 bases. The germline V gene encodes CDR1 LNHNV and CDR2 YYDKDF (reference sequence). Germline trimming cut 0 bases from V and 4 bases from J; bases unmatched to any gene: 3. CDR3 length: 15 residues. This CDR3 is CATSRDSGGYNEQFF. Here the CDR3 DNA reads TGTGCCACCAGCAGAGACTCCGGGGGGTACAATGAGCAGTTCTTC.

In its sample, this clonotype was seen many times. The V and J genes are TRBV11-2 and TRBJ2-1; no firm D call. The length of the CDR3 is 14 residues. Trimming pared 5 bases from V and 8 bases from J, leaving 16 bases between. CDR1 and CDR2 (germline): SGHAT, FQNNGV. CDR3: CASSHPIGADEQFF. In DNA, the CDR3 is TGTGCCAGCAGCCACCCGATCGGCGCCGATGAGCAGTTCTTC.

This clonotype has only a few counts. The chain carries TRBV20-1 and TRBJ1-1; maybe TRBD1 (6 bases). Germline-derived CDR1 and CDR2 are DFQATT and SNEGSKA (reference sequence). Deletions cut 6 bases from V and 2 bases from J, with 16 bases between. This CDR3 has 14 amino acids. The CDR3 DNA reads TGCAGTGCCCCTAACTACAGGGCTAACACTGAAGCTTTCTTT. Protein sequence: CSAPNYRANTEAFF.